The 17 T cell receptor beta chains below were found in one sample sequenced in a study of regulatory T cells in long-lasting Graves disease. Time point here: persistent/refractory GD, antithyroid drugs over 5 years with positive TRAb. Researchers made the TCR library from RNA that was extracted from PBMCs. The authors built TCR beta libraries using iRepertoire HTBI primers and Arm-PCR of CDR3 regions. TCRdb independently ran MiXCR on the multiplex PCR reads; one entry per CDR3 protein. The data hold about 340,000 distinct CDR3 sequences, with 20% observed a single time. The sample consisted of peripheral blood mononuclear cells (PBMCs), taken when the disease was refractory, from a patient treated with antithyroid drugs. The source of these receptors is a female donor with Graves disease.

This clonotype was observed a handful of times. CDR3 sequence reads: CASSQDPEAFF. DNA of the CDR3: TGTGCCAGCAGCCAAGATCCTGAAGCTTTCTTT. V and J are TRBV4-2 and TRBJ1-1; D gene unclear. Germline lookup yields CDR1 LGHNA and CDR2 YNFKEQ. The CDR3 extends over 11 amino acids. The V gene lost 0 bases and the J gene lost 6 bases, with 2 bases spanning the gap.

The chain is built from TRBV7-2 and TRBJ1-1, with D uncertain. The CDR3 loop spans 13 amino acids. Looked up from germline, CDR1 is SGHTA and CDR2 is FQGNSA. The ends were cut back, 5 bases at V and 4 bases at J, with 11 bases in the middle. CDR3 sequence: CASSNRLITEAFF. CDR3 DNA sequence: TGTGCCAGCAGCAACCGACTGATCACTGAAGCTTTCTTT.

In this sample, this clonotype turned up a few times. The rearrangement joins TRBV6-1 to TRBJ1-5, with TRBD1 matching over 7 bases. With 7 bases clipped from V and 5 bases from J, the junction kept 17 bases outside the gene matches. The CDR3 runs to 17 residues. CDR1 is MNHNS and CDR2 is SASEGT in the germline V gene. The CDR3 DNA reads TGTGCCAGCATCGTCAACAGGGGAGCTGTGAGGGATCAGCCCCAGCATTTT. Residues: CASIVNRGAVRDQPQHF.

This clonotype turned up a few times. The chain has TRBV5-1 and TRBJ1-2; possibly TRBD1 for D (6 bases). Trimming shortened V by 10 bases and J by 4 bases, and 17 bases separated the two germline ends. This CDR3 contains 13 residues. CDR1 is SGHRS and CDR2 is YFSETQ in the germline V gene. This CDR3 reads CARQGPRAYGYTF. The CDR3 DNA is TGCGCCCGTCAGGGGCCCAGGGCCTATGGCTACACCTTC. Drawing the rest from reference TRBV5-1 and TRBJ1-2, the complete variable domain is KAGVTQTPRYLIKTRGQQVTLSCSPISGHRSVSWYQQTPGQGLQFLFEYFSETQRNKGNFPGRFSGRQFSNSRSEMNVSTLELGDSALYLCARQGPRAYGYTFGSGTRLTVV.

This clonotype has a count of ten or more. The J gene is TRBJ2-7, the V gene TRBV12-3 or TRBV12-4; 9 bases match TRBD1. With 5 bases clipped from V and 4 bases from J, the junction kept 6 bases outside the gene matches. The CDR3 loop spans 14 amino acids. The CDR3 region has the DNA TGTGCCAGCAGTCCTACAGGGGGCGGTTACGAGCAGTACTTC. Translated, it gives CASSPTGGGYEQYF.

The gene calls are TRBV3-1 and TRBJ1-5, with unresolved D. Per the germline V gene, CDR1 is LGHDT and CDR2 is YNNKEL (reference sequence). This CDR3 comprises 14 residues. V was clipped by 4 bases and J by 0 bases, with 7 bases between them. CDR3 nucleotides: TGTGCCAGCAGCCCACAATATAGCAATCAGCCCCAGCATTTT. Encoded protein: CASSPQYSNQPQHF. Combining the CDR3 with reference TRBV3-1 and TRBJ1-5 gives the whole variable domain DTAVSQTPKYLVTQMGNDKSIKCEQNLGHDTMYWYKQDSKKFLKIMFSYNNKELIINETVPNRFSPKSPDKAHLNLHINSLELGDSAVYFCASSPQYSNQPQHFGDGTRLSIL.

The sample holds a few counts of this clonotype. This chain uses TRBV28 with TRBJ2-1; 9 bases are a match to TRBD1. CDR3 length equals 13 residues. V gave up 5 bases and J gave up 7 bases; unmatched junction bases: 3. Germline V lookup: CDR1 MDHEN, CDR2 SYDVKM. The CDR3 DNA sequence: TGTGCCAGCAGTCCGACAGGGGGAAATGAGCAGTTCTTC. Its protein is CASSPTGGNEQFF.

This clonotype was recorded at least ten times. The V and J genes are TRBV27 and TRBJ1-2; 7 nucleotides match TRBD1. The V gene's germline CDR1 is MNHEY and CDR2 SMNVEV (reference sequence). The ends lost 5 bases at V and 4 bases at J; junction bases unmatched: 4. There are 13 residues in the CDR3. In DNA form, the CDR3 reads TGTGCCAGCAGTCCACGACAGGGCTATGGCTACACCTTC. Translating it yields CASSPRQGYGYTF.

This clonotype was counted only a few times. J is TRBJ2-2 and V is TRBV3-1; 7 bases line up with TRBD2. The J segment lost 7 bases and the V segment lost 1 base, leaving 6 bases of the junction unmatched. The CDR3 sequence is 15 residues long. CDR1 LGHDT and CDR2 YNNKEL come from the germline V gene (reference sequence). This CDR3 reads CASSQGPLASGELFF. The CDR3 nucleotides are TGTGCCAGCAGCCAAGGCCCACTAGCGAGCGGGGAGCTGTTTTTT.

In its sample, this clonotype was seen many times. The J gene is TRBJ1-2, the V gene TRBV2; TRBD1 is a possible D gene (6 bases). Germline V gene sequence: CDR1 SNHLY, CDR2 FYNNEI. The CDR3 totals 12 residues. Trimming removed 11 bases from V and 6 bases from J, with 16 bases in between. This CDR3 reads CAGNRDTDGYTF. As DNA, the CDR3 is TGTGCCGGAAACCGGGACACCGATGGCTACACCTTC.

The CDR3: CASSHGQGFEQYF. The CDR3 DNA is TGTGCCAGCAGTCACGGACAGGGTTTCGAGCAGTACTTC. This sequence joins TRBV12-3 or TRBV12-4 and TRBJ2-7; 8 positions match TRBD1. V lost 5 bases and J lost 6; bases outside the gene matches: 6. The CDR3 has 13 amino acids.

This clonotype has a handful of counts. The J gene is TRBJ1-2, the V gene TRBV30; D unclear. V gave up 5 bases and J gave up 4 bases, with 11 bases separating them. The CDR3 extends over 12 amino acids. Germline V gene lookup returns CDR1 GTSNPN and CDR2 SVGIG (reference sequence). CDR3 DNA sequence: TGTGCCTGGGTGATTTATGGCTATGGCTACACCTTC. Amino acids: CAWVIYGYGYTF.

The chain recombines TRBV6-1 with TRBJ1-1; tentative D call: TRBD1 (6 bases). CDR1 is MNHNS, CDR2 SASEGT, per germline. The CDR3 length is 14 residues. Trimming shortened V by 7 bases and J by 6 bases, and 18 bases separated the two germline ends. The CDR3 sequence: CASISGTRGSEAFF. CDR3 bases: TGTGCCAGCATATCCGGGACACGGGGCTCTGAAGCTTTCTTT.

This clonotype showed up many times. The rearrangement uses TRBV6-2 or TRBV6-3 and TRBJ2-7; no reliable D call. The CDR3 sequence is 13 residues long. Germline CDR1 is MNHEY and CDR2 is SVGEGT. V was shortened by 0 bases and J by 3 bases, with 6 bases between the two germline ends. CDR3 amino acids: CASSYSGSYEQYF. The CDR3 bases are TGTGCCAGCAGTTACTCTGGCAGCTACGAGCAGTACTTC.

This clonotype was seen a handful of times. V and J are TRBV7-2 and TRBJ2-7, with 9 bases identical to TRBD1. Germline assignment: CDR1 SGHTA and CDR2 FQGNSA. Trimming removed 5 bases from V and 2 bases from J; junction bases left unmatched: 4. The CDR3 runs 14 residues. The CDR3 DNA reads TGTGCCAGCAGCCGGGACAGGGCGACCTACGAGCAGTACTTC. Protein sequence: CASSRDRATYEQYF.

This clonotype occurred many times. V and J are TRBV28 and TRBJ2-6; D is unclear. Germline CDR1 and CDR2: MDHEN and SYDVKM. Trimming removed 3 bases at V and 1 base at J, with 19 bases between. The CDR3 is 19 amino acids. Here the CDR3 DNA reads TGTGCCAGCAGTTTGACGAGGACGCGGTACATTTCTGGGGCCAACGTCCTGACTTTC. Translating gives CASSLTRTRYISGANVLTF.

This clonotype showed up just a few times. The chain joins TRBV6-1 to TRBJ2-2, with D possibly matching TRBD1 (6 bases). There are 14 residues in the CDR3. Trimming removed 8 bases from V and 2 bases from J, with 12 bases in between. Germline V gives CDR1 MNHNS, CDR2 SASEGT. DNA of the CDR3: TGTGCCAGCCGATCAGGGGAAAACACCGGGGAGCTGTTTTTT. This codes for CASRSGENTGELFF.